The 12 T cell receptor beta chains presented below share a single source sample, sequenced in a study of blood T cell repertoires in COVID-19. Profiled with immunoSEQ multiplex PCR; TCRdb holds only in-frame clones, not every one. The sample lists about 94,000 clones; around 74% were seen once. Sample: peripheral blood. The origin of the receptors is a man between 65 and 80 years old with COVID-19, enrolled during active disease.

The J gene is TRBJ2-7, the V gene TRBV7-2; 8 bases are shared with TRBD2. Germline trimming cut 4 bases from V and 4 bases from J; bases unmatched to any gene: 15. Germline-derived CDR1 and CDR2 are SGHTA and FQGNSA. The CDR3 runs to 17 residues. The CDR3 DNA reads as TGTGCCAGCAGCTCATGGGGTGGGCTAGCGGGCCAATACGAGCAGTACTTC. This translates into CASSSWGGLAGQYEQYF.

The gene calls are TRBV6-1 and TRBJ1-1; D not resolved. Germline CDR1 reads MNHNS; CDR2 reads SASEGT. Trimming left V 3 bases short and J 1 base short, with 12 bases between. This CDR3 region has 15 residues. For the CDR3, the DNA is TGTGCCAGCAGTGATATAAACAGCCGGAACACTGAAGCTTTCTTT. It is translated as CASSDINSRNTEAFF.

This clone was recorded many times. The V call is TRBV7-9, the J call TRBJ2-1, with TRBD2 identical over 13 bases. The V segment lost 10 bases and the J segment 6 bases; nucleotides outside the gene matches: 12. This CDR3 contains 16 residues. The germline CDR1 and CDR2 sequences are SEHNR and FQNEAQ (reference sequence). CDR3 residues: CATRGLAGWTSNEQFF. CDR3 nucleotides: TGTGCCACCCGGGGACTAGCGGGATGGACTAGCAATGAGCAGTTCTTC.

This clone was counted a single time. This chain connects TRBV27 to TRBJ1-1, with TRBD1 as a possible D gene (6 bases). The CDR3 consists of 14 residues. With 5 bases removed from V and 4 bases from J, the gap between germline ends came to 14 bases. CDR1 and CDR2 from the germline V gene are MNHEY and SMNVEV (reference sequence). The DNA of the CDR3 is TGTGCCAGCAGTGTTACAGGGACCCGCACTGAAGCTTTCTTT. This translates into CASSVTGTRTEAFF.

Remarks on this clone: One junction end does not reproduce the germline sequence, and a read error may be involved. V is TRBV7-3 and J is TRBJ2-5; TRBD2 agrees at 11 bases. Germline loops: CDR1 SGHTA, CDR2 FQGTGA. This CDR3 is 15 amino acids long. The DNA of the CDR3 is TGTGCCAGCAGCATAACTAGCGGGAGTGGCGAGACCCAGTACTTC. Encoded protein: CASSITSGSGETQYF.

The rearrangement joins TRBV30 to TRBJ2-7; 7 bases map to TRBD1. The germline V gene has CDR1 GTSNPN and CDR2 SVGIG (reference sequence). The CDR3 consists of 13 residues. Germline trimming cut 6 bases from V and 0 bases from J; bases unmatched to any gene: 5. In DNA, the CDR3 is TGTGCCTGCCCAAGGGACAGCTCCTACGAGCAGTACTTC. Protein: CACPRDSSYEQYF.

The gene calls are TRBV5-5 and TRBJ2-1; 7 bases fit TRBD2. With 4 bases clipped from V and 9 bases from J, the junction kept 7 bases outside the gene matches. Germline lookup yields CDR1 SGHKS and CDR2 YYEKEE (reference sequence). This CDR3 is built from 13 residues. Here the CDR3 DNA reads TGTGCCAGCAGCCCCGGGAGGTTGGGTGAGCAGTTCTTC. As protein: CASSPGRLGEQFF.

The chain is built from TRBV12-3 or TRBV12-4 and TRBJ2-1; 10 positions match TRBD2. The CDR3 contains 12 residues. The junction had 5 bases not matched to a gene; V was cut back by 3 bases and J by 15 bases. The DNA of the CDR3 is TGTGCCAGCAGTTTTGGGACTAGCGTGGGGTTCTTC. Translated: CASSFGTSVGFF.

This chain joins TRBV9 and TRBJ2-5; the match to TRBD2 covers 8 bases. Germline values: CDR1 SGDLS, CDR2 YYNGEE. The trim removed 4 bases at V and 4 bases at J, leaving 15 bases unmatched. CDR3 length: 17 residues. DNA for the CDR3: TGTGCCAGCAGCCCAAGGACTGGGACGGGAGGGGGAGAGACCCAGTACTTC. It encodes CASSPRTGTGGGETQYF.

V gene TRBV5-1 combines with J gene TRBJ2-3; TRBD1 matches at 8 bases. The ends lost 0 bases at V and 4 bases at J; junction bases unmatched: 7. Germline CDR1 reads SGHRS; CDR2 reads YFSETQ. The CDR3 has 16 amino acids. The CDR3 DNA follows: TGCGCCAGCAGCTTGGATGGGACAGGAAGGGCAGATACGCAGTATTTT. It codes for CASSLDGTGRADTQYF. Based on the CDR3 plus reference TRBV5-1 and TRBJ2-3, the full variable domain is KAGVTQTPRYLIKTRGQQVTLSCSPISGHRSVSWYQQTPGQGLQFLFEYFSETQRNKGNFPGRFSGRQFSNSRSEMNVSTLELGDSALYLCASSLDGTGRADTQYFGPGTRLTVL.

This chain uses TRBV27 with TRBJ1-4; 7 bases align to TRBD1. Losses at the gene ends were 5 bases for V and 8 bases for J; bases not matched to a gene: 11. Germline V gene data show CDR1 as MNHEY and CDR2 as SMNVEV (reference sequence). This CDR3 has 15 residues. The CDR3 here is CASSPRDSRTEKLFF. The CDR3 region has the DNA TGTGCCAGCAGTCCCCGGGACAGTCGAACCGAAAAACTGTTTTTT.

This clone was observed many times. The V call is TRBV14, the J call TRBJ2-1, with 11 nucleotides matching TRBD1. Germline CDR1 and CDR2: SGHDN and FVKESK. Germline trimming cut 5 bases from V and 5 bases from J; bases unmatched to any gene: 8. This CDR3 has 16 amino acids. The CDR3 DNA reads TGTGCCAGCAGCGAGTTGCCGGGACAGGGGGACAATGAGCAGTTCTTC. Protein sequence: CASSELPGQGDNEQFF.